A selection of T cell receptor beta chains follows, all from one sample in a study of shared clonotypes between healthy human individuals. Profiled with immunoSEQ multiplex PCR; TCRdb holds only in-frame clones, not every one. The repertoire has around 1,000,000 clones, 70% to 80% of them found once; the top ten carry more than 0.85%. What was sequenced was memory CD4+ T cells from PBMCs. The receptors originated from a man between 18 and 35 years old in good health. Some clones in this sample may be carry-over from other donors' samples. Each CDR3 is given with its conserved first and last residue. The D gene is left open where the match is weak. Rows may omit the clone size; those that give it use once, few, many or a size class.

abundance,j_gene,v_gene,d_gene,CDR3aa,CDR3nt
-,TRBJ1-1,TRBV7-3,-,CASSPAGVGTGTEAFF,TGTGCCAGCAGCCCAGCCGGAGTGGGGACGGGGACTGAAGCTTTCTTT
-,TRBJ2-3,TRBV18,-,CASSPSDTQYF,TGTGCCAGCTCACCATCAGATACGCAGTATTTT
-,TRBJ1-2,TRBV5-1,-,CASSLAAGPRYGYTF,TGCGCCAGCAGCTTGGCCGCAGGGCCGCGCTATGGCTACACCTTC
-,TRBJ1-3,TRBV19,-,CASSIDTDSGNTIYF,TGTGCCAGTAGTATTGACACCGACTCTGGAAACACCATATATTTT
-,TRBJ1-3,TRBV28,-,CASSPWASPWAGNTIYF,TGTGCCAGCAGTCCGTGGGCCAGTCCTTGGGCTGGAAACACCATATATTTT
-,TRBJ1-3,TRBV7-2,-,CASSLGPVGGSGNTIYF,TGTGCCAGCAGCTTAGGCCCTGTAGGGGGCTCTGGAAACACCATATATTTT
-,TRBJ1-1,TRBV5-1,-,CASREFAGDLSTEAFF,TGCGCCAGCAGAGAATTCGCCGGCGATCTTAGCACTGAAGCTTTCTTT
-,TRBJ2-1,TRBV29-1,-,CSVRDGRGNEQFF,TGCAGCGTGCGGGACGGAAGAGGGAATGAGCAGTTCTTC
-,TRBJ1-3,TRBV6-5,TRBD1,CASSYRQGGSGNTIYF,TGTGCCAGCAGTTACCGACAGGGGGGCTCTGGAAACACCATATATTTT
-,TRBJ2-5,TRBV7-3,-,CASSYQPTGTQYF,TGTGCCAGCAGCTACCAACCCACAGGGACCCAGTACTTC
-,TRBJ2-3,TRBV5-1,-,CASSLLGPTDTQYF,TGCGCCAGCAGCCTCTTGGGCCCCACAGATACGCAGTATTTT
-,TRBJ2-1,TRBV7-3,TRBD2,CASSLGGLASNEQFF,TGTGCCAGCAGCTTGGGGGGACTAGCGAGCAATGAGCAGTTCTTC
few,TRBJ1-5,TRBV28,-,CASSLKSFIGDQPQHF,TGTGCCAGCAGTTTGAAGTCCTTTATAGGGGATCAGCCCCAGCATTTT
-,TRBJ1-3,TRBV7-9,TRBD1,CASSLAQGATGNTIYF,TGTGCCAGCAGCTTAGCCCAGGGGGCGACGGGAAACACCATATATTTT
-,TRBJ1-2,TRBV6-1,TRBD1,CASSETGYGNGYTF,TGTGCCAGCAGTGAGACAGGGTATGGAAATGGCTACACCTTC
-,TRBJ1-5,TRBV28,TRBD1,CASTWGDRDRQPQHF,TGTGCCAGCACCTGGGGGGACAGGGATCGGCAGCCCCAGCATTTT
many,TRBJ1-2,TRBV7-2,-,CASSSRAPSHTF,TGTGCCAGCAGCTCCCGGGCCCCCAGTCACACCTTC
-,TRBJ2-2,TRBV5-1,-,CASSLVEGNTGELFF,TGCGCCAGCAGCTTGGTTGAGGGAAACACCGGGGAGCTGTTTTTT
once,TRBJ2-6,TRBV4-1,-,CASSRWLGQGIAPAGANVLTF,TGCGCCAGCTCCCGCTGGCTAGGGCAGGGGATAGCTCCGGCTGGGGCCAACGTCCTGACTTTC
-,TRBJ1-5,TRBV6-1,-,CASSVGGSNQPQHF,TGTGCCAGCAGTGTAGGGGGTAGCAATCAGCCCCAGCATTTT
-,TRBJ1-2,TRBV6-5,-,CASSYSGQGRVYGYTF,TGTGCCAGCAGTTACTCGGGCCAGGGACGGGTCTATGGCTACACCTTC
-,TRBJ2-7,TRBV7-8,TRBD1,CASNPGQGAREQYF,TGTGCCAGCAACCCGGGACAGGGGGCGCGGGAGCAGTACTTC